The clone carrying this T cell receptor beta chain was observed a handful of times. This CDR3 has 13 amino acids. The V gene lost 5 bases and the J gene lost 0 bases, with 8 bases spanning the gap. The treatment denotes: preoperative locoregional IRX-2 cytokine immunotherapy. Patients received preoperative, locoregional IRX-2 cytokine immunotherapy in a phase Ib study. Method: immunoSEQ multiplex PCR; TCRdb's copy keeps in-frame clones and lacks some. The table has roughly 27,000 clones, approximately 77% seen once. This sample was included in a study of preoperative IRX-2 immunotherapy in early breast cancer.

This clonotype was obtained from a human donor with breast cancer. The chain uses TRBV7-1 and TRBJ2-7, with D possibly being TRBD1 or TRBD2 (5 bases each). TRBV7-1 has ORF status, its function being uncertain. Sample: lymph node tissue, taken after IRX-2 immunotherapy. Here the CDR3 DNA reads TGTGCCAGCAGCCGGGACGCCTCCTACGAGCAGTACTTC. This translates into CASSRDASYEQYF.